A single sample is the source of the 14 T cell receptor beta chains below, sequenced in a study of cytotoxic CD8 clonotypes in ibrutinib-treated CLL. The method was immunoSEQ multiplex PCR; TCRdb's version includes in-frame clones alone and lacks a portion of them. This table holds about 310,000 clones, 70% to 80% found once. Sequencing was performed on PBMCs, taken before ibrutinib treatment. These receptors all stem from a human donor with chronic lymphocytic leukemia.

In its sample, this clone was seen a few times. This chain links TRBV27 with TRBJ2-3; D call uncertain. Trimming removed 5 bases at V and 5 bases at J, with 14 bases between. In germline, CDR1 is MNHEY, CDR2 SMNVEV (reference sequence). CDR3 size: 14 residues. The CDR3 sequence: CASSRVAKVDTQYF. In nucleotides, the CDR3 is TGTGCCAGCAGTAGAGTAGCAAAGGTAGATACGCAGTATTTT.

The chain combines TRBV29-1 with TRBJ2-3, with TRBD1 matching 8 bases. CDR3 length equals 12 residues. V lost 6 bases to trimming and J lost 6 bases; unmatched junction nucleotides: 5. Germline CDR1 reads SQVTM; CDR2 reads ANQGSEA. The CDR3 region has the DNA TGCAGCGTGGACAGGGCGGGGGATACGCAGTATTTT. It codes for CSVDRAGDTQYF.

The genes are TRBV19 and TRBJ2-7; D is perhaps TRBD1 or TRBD2 (6 bases each). CDR1 and CDR2 from the germline V gene are LNHDA and SQIVND (reference sequence). CDR3 length: 13 amino acids. Trimming pared 10 bases from V and 3 bases from J, leaving 16 bases between. The CDR3 region is CATSRGDVYEQYF. The CDR3, as DNA: TGTGCCACCTCTAGGGGGGACGTCTACGAGCAGTACTTC. Complete variable domain (other parts from reference TRBV19 and TRBJ2-7): DGGITQSPKYLFRKEGQNVTLSCEQNLNHDAMYWYRQDPGQGLRLIYYSQIVNDFQKGDIAEGYSVSREKKESFPLTVTSAQKNPTAFYLCATSRGDVYEQYFGPGTRLTVT.

The chain employs TRBV5-1 and TRBJ1-2; D ambiguous. Trimming shortened V by 0 bases and J by 8 bases, and 14 bases separated the two germline ends. Germline V gene sequence: CDR1 SGHRS, CDR2 YFSETQ. CDR3 length: 14 amino acids. The CDR3: CASSLGETSGGYTF. Here the CDR3 DNA reads TGCGCCAGCAGCTTGGGGGAGACCTCTGGGGGCTACACCTTC.

The table lists this clone with a count of one. This sequence joins TRBV30 and TRBJ2-5; D remains unclear. The germline gives CDR1 GTSNPN, CDR2 SVGIG (reference sequence). Trimming left V 0 bases short and J 1 base short, with 6 bases between. The CDR3 runs to 13 residues. The CDR3: CAWSVQLQETQYF. The CDR3 DNA is TGTGCCTGGAGTGTACAGCTCCAAGAGACCCAGTACTTC.

The chain combines TRBV30 with TRBJ1-1; D ambiguous. Deletions cut 1 base from V and 2 bases from J, with 14 bases between. Germline lookup yields CDR1 GTSNPN and CDR2 SVGIG (reference sequence). The length of the CDR3 is 15 residues. The CDR3 DNA sequence: TGTGCCTGGAGTGCCCCACGGAGCTTTAACACTGAAGCTTTCTTT. It yields the protein CAWSAPRSFNTEAFF.

This rearrangement joins TRBV25-1 to TRBJ2-7, with D uncertain. Germline assignment: CDR1 MGHDK and CDR2 SYGVNS. This CDR3 is built from 14 residues. Trimming took off 2 bases at V and 5 bases at J, with 13 bases between the two ends. The CDR3 loop reads CASSELLLDHEQYF. The CDR3 nucleotides are TGTGCCAGCAGTGAACTGTTATTGGACCACGAGCAGTACTTC.

The genes are TRBV11-2 and TRBJ2-7; TRBD2 might be the D (6 bases). The length of the CDR3 is 16 residues. V lost 0 bases to trimming and J lost 0 bases, with 12 bases between them. Germline CDR1 reads SGHAT; CDR2 reads FQNNGV. Here the CDR3 DNA reads TGTGCCAGCAGCTTAGATATTAGCGGAACCTCCTACGAGCAGTACTTC. It encodes CASSLDISGTSYEQYF.

This clone was seen only a few times. The chain couples TRBV9 to TRBJ1-3; D is perhaps TRBD1 (5 bases). The CDR3 spans 16 residues. V shed 0 bases and J shed 2 bases, with 12 bases lying between them. From germline, CDR1 is SGDLS and CDR2 YYNGEE. CDR3 residues: CASSVEPSGAGNTIYF. The DNA for the CDR3 is TGTGCCAGCAGCGTAGAGCCGTCGGGGGCTGGAAACACCATATATTTT.

This sequence joins TRBV7-2 and TRBJ2-7, with D unresolved. Germline CDR1 SGHTA, CDR2 FQGNSA. The length of the CDR3 is 12 residues. V was pared by 5 bases and J by 1 base, with 6 bases between. The CDR3 coding sequence is TGTGCCAGCAGCAGACGGTCCTACGAGCAGTACTTC. Its translation: CASSRRSYEQYF.

The chain uses TRBV4-1 and TRBJ2-3; TRBD2 aligns across 10 bases. The germline CDR1 and CDR2 sequences are MGHRA and YSYEKL. J lost 3 bases, V lost 1 base, and 19 bases had no gene match. The CDR3 loop spans 21 amino acids. Written as DNA, the CDR3 is TGCGCCAGCAGCCAAGTGATGTTGGCAGGGGCGATAGCGGGAGGTACAGATACGCAGTATTTT. It is translated as CASSQVMLAGAIAGGTDTQYF.

The V and J genes are TRBV7-3 and TRBJ2-1, with a tentative D call TRBD2 (5 bases). This CDR3 has 15 amino acids. Trimming left V 3 bases short and J 2 bases short, with 11 bases between. CDR1 and CDR2 from the germline V gene are SGHTA and FQGTGA. The CDR3 DNA reads as TGTGCCAGCAGCTTTCGGCTAGCAGCCTACAATGAGCAGTTCTTC. This translates into CASSFRLAAYNEQFF.

The V call is TRBV9, the J call TRBJ2-1, with D perhaps matching TRBD2 (6 bases). CDR3 length: 15 amino acids. Germline loops: CDR1 SGDLS, CDR2 YYNGEE. The germline V and J ends were trimmed by 0 bases and 4 bases, with 11 bases remaining between them. CDR3: CASSVDGSGYNEQFF. CDR3 DNA sequence: TGTGCCAGCAGCGTAGACGGGAGCGGGTACAATGAGCAGTTCTTC. The variable domain in full, with the rest retrieved from reference TRBV9 and TRBJ2-1, is DSGVTQTPKHLITATGQRVTLRCSPRSGDLSVYWYQQSLDQGLQFLIQYYNGEERAKGNILERFSAQQFPDLHSELNLSSLELGDSALYFCASSVDGSGYNEQFFGPGTRLTVL.

V usage is TRBV6-5 and J usage is TRBJ2-5; TRBD1 might be the D (6 bases). V was pared by 4 bases and J by 3 bases, with 12 bases between. The germline V gene has CDR1 MNHEY and CDR2 SVGAGI. This CDR3 is 14 amino acids long. CDR3 residues: CASSSVGTKETQYF. CDR3 sequence (DNA): TGTGCCAGCAGTTCGGTCGGGACAAAAGAGACCCAGTACTTC.